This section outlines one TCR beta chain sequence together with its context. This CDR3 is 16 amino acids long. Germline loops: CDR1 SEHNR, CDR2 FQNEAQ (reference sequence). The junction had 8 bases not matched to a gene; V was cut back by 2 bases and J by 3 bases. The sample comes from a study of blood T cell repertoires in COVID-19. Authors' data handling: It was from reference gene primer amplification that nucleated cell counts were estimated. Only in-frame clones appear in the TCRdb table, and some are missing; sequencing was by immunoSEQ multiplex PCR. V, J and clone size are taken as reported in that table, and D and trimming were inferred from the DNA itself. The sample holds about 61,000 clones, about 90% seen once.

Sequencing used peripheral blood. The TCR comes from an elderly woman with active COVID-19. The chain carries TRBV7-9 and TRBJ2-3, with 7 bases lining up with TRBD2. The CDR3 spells CASSLSRTSETDTQYF. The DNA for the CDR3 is TGTGCCAGCAGCTTATCCCGCACTAGCGAGACAGATACGCAGTATTTT.